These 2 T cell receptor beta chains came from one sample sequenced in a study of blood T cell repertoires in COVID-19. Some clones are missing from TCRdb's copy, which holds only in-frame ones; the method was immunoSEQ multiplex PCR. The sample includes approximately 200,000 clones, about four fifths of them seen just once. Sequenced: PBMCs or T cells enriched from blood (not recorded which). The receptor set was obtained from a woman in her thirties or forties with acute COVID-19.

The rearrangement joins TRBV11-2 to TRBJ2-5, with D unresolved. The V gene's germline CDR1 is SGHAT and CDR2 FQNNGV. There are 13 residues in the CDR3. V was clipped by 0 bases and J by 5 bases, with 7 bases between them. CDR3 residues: CASSLEGRETQYF. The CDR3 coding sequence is TGTGCCAGCAGCTTAGAGGGCCGGGAGACCCAGTACTTC.

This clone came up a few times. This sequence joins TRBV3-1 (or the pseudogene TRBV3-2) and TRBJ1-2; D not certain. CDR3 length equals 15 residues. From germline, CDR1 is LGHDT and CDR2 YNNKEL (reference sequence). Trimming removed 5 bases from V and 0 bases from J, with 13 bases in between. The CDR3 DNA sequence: TGTGCCAGCAGCACCCTCCGGGGAGCTAACTATGGCTACACCTTC. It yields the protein CASSTLRGANYGYTF.